The next 11 T cell receptor beta chains were all read from a single sample in a study of identical twins. A single record per CDR3 protein comes from TCRdb applying MiXCR to the 5' RACE reads. The sample has fewer than 550,000 distinct CDR3 sequences, over 11% seen once. The data were also submitted as part of a second study, on yellow fever vaccine responses in identical twins.

The sequencing input was CD4+ T cells sorted from blood. The receptors were sampled from a woman aged 18-29 years in good health.

A few counts support this clonotype. The DNA for the CDR3 is TGCAGTGCTAGAAGTACGGCTGGGGCCAACGTCCTGACTTTC. Its protein is CSARSTAGANVLTF. J is TRBJ2-6 and V is TRBV20-1; D gene ambiguous. The CDR3 is 14 residues long. Trimming removed 2 bases at V and 2 bases at J, with 7 bases between. The germline V gene encodes CDR1 DFQATT and CDR2 SNEGSKA (reference sequence).

This chain links TRBV5-4 with TRBJ2-1; D is perhaps TRBD1 or TRBD2 (5 bases each). The ends were cut back, 3 bases at V and 9 bases at J, with 13 bases in the middle. CDR1 is SGHNT, CDR2 YYREEE, per germline (reference sequence). The CDR3 extends over 13 amino acids. CDR3 protein: CASSWGPGLEQFF. The CDR3 nucleotides are TGTGCCAGCAGCTGGGGACCCGGCCTTGAGCAGTTCTTC.

This clonotype appeared many times. V gene TRBV3-1 combines with J gene TRBJ2-5; D ambiguous. Germline V gives CDR1 LGHDT, CDR2 YNNKEL (reference sequence). The CDR3 loop spans 14 amino acids. V lost 3 bases and J 1 base, leaving 9 bases between the germline ends. The CDR3 sequence: CASSHLTLQETQYF. The CDR3 DNA is TGTGCCAGCAGCCATCTAACTCTCCAAGAGACCCAGTACTTC.

This clonotype occurred once. The genes are TRBV20-1 and TRBJ1-2; no reliable D call. The CDR3 has 14 residues. Trimming took 4 bases from V and 3 from J, leaving 15 bases between them. Looked up from germline, CDR1 is DFQATT and CDR2 is SNEGSKA (reference sequence). The CDR3 DNA follows: TGCAGTGCTATAACGGTATCTTTAGACTATGGCTACACCTTC. It yields the protein CSAITVSLDYGYTF.

This clonotype occurred many times. The genes are TRBV6-1 and TRBJ1-4; maybe TRBD1 (6 bases). The CDR3 contains 16 residues. V lost 5 bases and J 5 bases, leaving 18 bases between the germline ends. CDR1 and CDR2 from the germline V gene are MNHNS and SASEGT. The CDR3 DNA reads TGTGCCAGCAGTACCCAGGGGCCGAGGGGAAATGAAAAACTGTTTTTT. Its protein product is CASSTQGPRGNEKLFF.

The V gene is TRBV6-2 or TRBV6-3, the J gene TRBJ2-7; 9 nucleotides agree with TRBD2. The CDR3 consists of 15 residues. With V trimmed by 6 bases and J by 3 bases, 9 bases remained unmatched. From germline, CDR1 is MNHEY and CDR2 SVGEGT. CDR3 in DNA: TGTGCCAGCAGAGTCGGGCTAGCGGGAATCTACGAGCAGTACTTC. Translated, it gives CASRVGLAGIYEQYF.

There are many counts of this clonotype. The chain has TRBV18 and TRBJ2-3; D uncertain. The CDR3 contains 13 residues. Germline-derived CDR1 and CDR2 are KGHSH and LQKENI. V was trimmed by 0 bases and J by 0 bases, leaving 1 base between them. The CDR3 DNA follows: TGTGCCAGCTCACCACCTAGCACAGATACGCAGTATTTT. Protein: CASSPPSTDTQYF.

The chain joins TRBV6-5 to TRBJ2-7, with D perhaps matching TRBD1 (6 bases). The CDR3 contains 14 residues. Trimming pared 4 bases from V and 4 bases from J, leaving 14 bases between. Germline V gene data show CDR1 as MNHEY and CDR2 as SVGAGI. CDR3 sequence: CASSSWGGQYEQYF. The CDR3 DNA sequence: TGTGCCAGCAGTTCCTGGGGCGGACAGTACGAGCAGTACTTC.

This sequence joins TRBV20-1 and TRBJ2-1; 8 nucleotides match TRBD1. The V and J ends lost 3 bases and 0 bases, in that order; junction bases with no gene match: 4. Germline CDR1 and CDR2: DFQATT and SNEGSKA (reference sequence). The CDR3 sequence is 15 residues long. The CDR3 region is CSASDTGGSYNEQFF. The DNA of the CDR3 is TGCAGTGCTAGCGACACAGGGGGCTCCTACAATGAGCAGTTCTTC.

This chain links TRBV7-3 with TRBJ2-6; 8 positions match TRBD1. The CDR3 is 16 amino acids. V dropped 5 bases and J dropped 2; count of bases not matched to a gene: 5. Looked up from germline, CDR1 is SGHTA and CDR2 is FQGTGA. This CDR3 reads CASSPQGEAGANVLTF. For the CDR3, the DNA is TGTGCCAGCAGCCCACAGGGGGAAGCTGGGGCCAACGTCCTGACTTTC.

This sequence joins TRBV7-8 and TRBJ2-5; TRBD2 aligns across 8 bases. Germline CDR1 reads SGHVS; CDR2 reads FQNEAQ. CDR3 size: 19 residues. Unmatched junction bases numbered 17, after V lost 1 base and J lost 4 bases. The CDR3 reads CASSLVFPSGLLSPETQYF. For the CDR3, the DNA is TGTGCCAGCAGCTTAGTTTTCCCTAGCGGGTTACTGTCTCCAGAGACCCAGTACTTC.